A single sample gave rise to the 27 T cell receptor beta chains below, sequenced in a study of OX40 agonist ivuxolimab in advanced cancers. This table comes from immunoSEQ multiplex PCR, and its TCRdb copy is limited to in-frame clones, with some not included. Seen here are 15,000 to 20,000 clones, over 75% observed once, and the top ten hold approximately 24%. Sequenced material: CD4+ or CD8+ T cells sorted from blood, taken in a trial of the OX40 agonist ivuxolimab. Receptors were obtained from an adult with an advanced solid tumor such as melanoma, head and neck, liver or kidney cancer.

The J gene is TRBJ1-1, the V gene TRBV9, with 12 bases that match TRBD1. This CDR3 spans 15 amino acids. V shed 3 bases, J shed 3 bases, and the junction held 3 bases outside the gene matches. The germline V gene encodes CDR1 SGDLS and CDR2 YYNGEE. CDR3 bases: TGTGCCAGCAGCGGGGACAGGGGGCGCGACACTGAAGCTTTCTTT. The encoded protein is CASSGDRGRDTEAFF.

This rearrangement joins TRBV6-4 to TRBJ2-2, with D perhaps TRBD1 (6 bases). V was pared by 3 bases and J by 4 bases, with 9 bases between. CDR3 length: 14 residues. Germline V CDR1 and CDR2: MRHNA, SNTAGT. The CDR3 DNA sequence: TGTGCCAGCAGTGAACAGGGCGGCACCGGGGAGCTGTTTTTT. This gives the protein CASSEQGGTGELFF.

The J gene is TRBJ2-7, the V gene TRBV6-6; D is ambiguous. Germline CDR1 and CDR2: MNHNY and SVGAGI (reference sequence). Between the trimmed V and J ends, which lost 5 bases and 0 bases, there was a span of 8 bases. The CDR3 length is 13 residues. CDR3 loop: CASSDQSSYEQYF. DNA of the CDR3: TGTGCCAGCAGTGACCAAAGCTCCTACGAGCAGTACTTC.

V gene TRBV6-5 combines with J gene TRBJ2-3, with unresolved D. The CDR3 totals 13 residues. Trimming cost V 0 bases and J 9 bases, with 10 bases left between them. Germline values: CDR1 MNHEY, CDR2 SVGAGI. Written as DNA, the CDR3 is TGTGCCAGCAGTTACTCGAGCAGAGAAACGCAGTATTTT. This gives the protein CASSYSSRETQYF.

The chain recombines TRBV9 with TRBJ2-1; D is ambiguous. Germline assignment: CDR1 SGDLS and CDR2 YYNGEE. V was pared by 4 bases and J by 5 bases, with 13 bases between. The CDR3 contains 14 residues. The CDR3 loop is CASSPFSGDNEQFF. DNA of the CDR3: TGTGCCAGCAGCCCCTTCTCAGGTGACAATGAGCAGTTCTTC.

To note about this clone: Relative to the germline gene, one junction end is altered; a read error may explain this. This chain uses TRBV5-1 with TRBJ2-1; TRBD1 might be the D (5 bases). Germline values: CDR1 SGHRS, CDR2 YFSETQ. This CDR3 region has 12 residues. The CDR3 spells CASSSQGHEQFF. Written as DNA, the CDR3 is TGTGCCAGCAGCAGCCAGGGCCATGAGCAGTTCTTC.

This clone appeared once. The V call is TRBV7-6, the J call TRBJ2-2; D may be TRBD1 (6 bases). Between the trimmed V and J ends, which lost 0 bases and 3 bases, there was a span of 8 bases. This CDR3 contains 15 residues. Per the germline V gene, CDR1 is SGHVS and CDR2 is FNYEAQ. The CDR3 spells CASSLAGADTGELFF. The CDR3 DNA reads TGTGCCAGCAGCTTAGCGGGGGCAGACACCGGGGAGCTGTTTTTT.

The chain uses TRBV9 and TRBJ2-1; tentatively, D is TRBD2 (5 bases). The V gene's germline CDR1 is SGDLS and CDR2 YYNGEE. The CDR3 has 14 residues. The ends were cut back, 0 bases at V and 13 bases at J, with 17 bases in the middle. CDR3 sequence reads: CASSVEVGHEGQFF. The DNA of the CDR3 is TGTGCCAGCAGCGTAGAAGTCGGTCACGAGGGTCAGTTCTTC.

As DNA, the CDR3 is TGTGCCAGCAGCCCGCCGGGACAGGGTGGGGAAAAACTGTTTTTT. It codes for CASSPPGQGGEKLFF. The chain recombines TRBV7-9 with TRBJ1-4; TRBD1 aligns across 9 bases. Germline CDR1 is SEHNR and CDR2 is FQNEAQ (reference sequence). The J segment lost 8 bases and the V segment lost 5 bases, leaving 9 bases of the junction unmatched. The CDR3 has 15 residues.

The rearrangement uses TRBV5-6 and TRBJ1-4; D call uncertain. The CDR3 has 13 amino acids. Germline V gene data show CDR1 as SGHDT and CDR2 as YYEEEE. The germline V and J ends were trimmed by 7 bases and 8 bases, with 15 bases remaining between them. CDR3 bases: TGTGCCAGCCAGTTCGGGGATTCGGAAAAACTGTTTTTT. Translated: CASQFGDSEKLFF. The whole variable domain, filled in from reference TRBV5-6 and TRBJ1-4, reads DAGVTQSPTHLIKTRGQQVTLRCSPKSGHDTVSWYQQALGQGPQFIFQYYEEEERQRGNFPDRFSGHQFPNYSSELNVNALLLGDSALYLCASQFGDSEKLFFGSGTQLSVL.

The chain combines TRBV9 with TRBJ2-3; 7 bases agree with TRBD2. This CDR3 has 16 residues. Germline V gives CDR1 SGDLS, CDR2 YYNGEE. V was pared by 0 bases and J by 2 bases, with 6 bases of the junction left unmatched. Here the CDR3 DNA reads TGTGCCAGCAGCGTAGATGGGGGGGGACCCACAGATACGCAGTATTTT. Protein sequence: CASSVDGGGPTDTQYF.

This chain links TRBV7-5 with TRBJ1-1. TRBV7-5 is flagged as a pseudogene. This CDR3 contains 17 residues. This CDR3 is CASSSGGSGLSNTEAFF. Here the CDR3 DNA reads TGTGCCAGCAGCTCAGGCGGGTCAGGGCTCTCGAACACTGAAGCTTTCTTT.

Comments on this clone: This sequence is one base from a far larger clone and is likely a read error. The same CDR3 arises from other DNA sequences in this sample as well. This chain joins TRBV4-1 and TRBJ2-7, with D tentatively TRBD1 (6 bases). V shed 1 base and J shed 1 base, with 8 bases lying between them. The CDR3 spans 14 residues. The germline V gene has CDR1 MGHRA and CDR2 YSYEKL. Here the CDR3 reads CASSQGTVSYEQYF. In DNA form, the CDR3 reads TGCGCCAGCAGCCAAGGGACAGTATCCTACGAGCAGTACTTC.

CDR3 nucleotide sequence: TGCGCCAGCAGCTTCGAAACGACCGGCTGGCACACTGAAGCTTTCTTT. Amino acid sequence: CASSFETTGWHTEAFF. The V call is TRBV5-1, the J call TRBJ1-1; D is unresolved. Germline lookup yields CDR1 SGHRS and CDR2 YFSETQ. CDR3 length: 16 amino acids. V was cut by 2 bases and J by 3 bases, with 17 bases left in between.

The chain employs TRBV6-1 and TRBJ1-2, with unresolved D. The CDR3 extends over 14 amino acids. V was pared by 2 bases and J by 2 bases, with 9 bases between. Germline V gene data show CDR1 as MNHNS and CDR2 as SASEGT. CDR3 bases: TGTGCCAGCAGTGAATACGAGGAGAACTATGGCTACACCTTC. Its translation is CASSEYEENYGYTF.

The chain is built from TRBV2 and TRBJ2-1, with D unclear. In germline, CDR1 is SNHLY, CDR2 FYNNEI. Trimming left V 6 bases short and J 0 bases short, with 6 bases between. The CDR3 has 13 amino acids. CDR3 sequence: CASSYYSYNEQFF. The CDR3 nucleotides read TGTGCCAGCAGCTACTACTCCTACAATGAGCAGTTCTTC. The full variable domain, rest sourced from reference TRBV2 and TRBJ2-1, is EPEVTQTPSHQVTQMGQEVILRCVPISNHLYFYWYRQILGQKVEFLVSFYNNEISEKSEIFDDQFSVERPDGSNFTLKIRSTKLEDSAMYFCASSYYSYNEQFFGPGTRLTVL.

This chain connects TRBV27 to TRBJ2-1, with 9 bases matching TRBD1. CDR1 is MNHEY, CDR2 SMNVEV, per germline (reference sequence). V shed 8 bases, J shed 5 bases, and the junction held 13 bases outside the gene matches. The CDR3 is 16 residues long. Here the CDR3 reads CASRLEWDRENNEQFF. In DNA form, the CDR3 reads TGTGCCAGCCGGTTAGAGTGGGACAGGGAGAACAATGAGCAGTTCTTC.

The chain couples TRBV5-1 to TRBJ2-3; 12 nucleotides align to TRBD2. The CDR3 is 14 amino acids. Germline trimming cut 9 bases from V and 1 base from J; bases unmatched to any gene: 3. The germline gives CDR1 SGHRS, CDR2 YFSETQ. The DNA for the CDR3 is TGCGCCACCAGACTAGCGGGGGGCACAGATACGCAGTATTTT. It is translated as CATRLAGGTDTQYF.

The chain couples TRBV9 to TRBJ1-1; D may be TRBD1 (6 bases). Germline V gene lookup returns CDR1 SGDLS and CDR2 YYNGEE. Trimming left V 3 bases short and J 1 base short, with 19 bases between. CDR3 length equals 17 residues. The CDR3 region is CASSGSLDRGGNTEAFF. The CDR3 DNA sequence: TGTGCCAGCAGCGGATCCTTGGACAGAGGGGGGAACACTGAAGCTTTCTTT. The variable domain in full, with the rest retrieved from reference TRBV9 and TRBJ1-1, is DSGVTQTPKHLITATGQRVTLRCSPRSGDLSVYWYQQSLDQGLQFLIQYYNGEERAKGNILERFSAQQFPDLHSELNLSSLELGDSALYFCASSGSLDRGGNTEAFFGQGTRLTVV.

This chain links TRBV7-3 with TRBJ2-2, with 7 positions matching TRBD1. CDR3 length: 15 residues. Germline V CDR1 and CDR2: SGHTA, FQGTGA. V lost 5 bases to trimming and J lost 6 bases; unmatched junction nucleotides: 9. CDR3 amino acids: CASSAVEGAPGELFF. In DNA form, the CDR3 reads TGTGCCAGCAGCGCCGTTGAGGGGGCGCCCGGGGAGCTGTTTTTT.

The CDR3 here is CSAPSANYGYTF. In nucleotides, the CDR3 is TGCAGCGCCCCTTCAGCTAACTATGGCTACACCTTC. This chain links TRBV29-1 with TRBJ1-2; D not resolved. Trimming left V 7 bases short and J 0 bases short, with 9 bases between. The length of the CDR3 is 12 residues. Germline loops: CDR1 SQVTM, CDR2 ANQGSEA.

J is TRBJ2-2 and V is TRBV2; 7 positions match TRBD1. The germline CDR1 and CDR2 sequences are SNHLY and FYNNEI. This CDR3 is built from 16 residues. The junction had 11 bases not matched to a gene; V was cut back by 7 bases and J by 3 bases. The CDR3, as DNA: TGTGCCAGCAAACAAGTAAGACAGGGCGACACCGGGGAGCTGTTTTTT. Its translation: CASKQVRQGDTGELFF.

The chain is built from TRBV29-1 and TRBJ2-7, with TRBD2 as a possible D gene (6 bases). Germline assignment: CDR1 SQVTM and CDR2 ANQGSEA. With 3 bases removed from V and 5 bases from J, the gap between germline ends came to 14 bases. This CDR3 spans 13 amino acids. CDR3 residues: CSVDLGTRDEQYF. CDR3 nucleotides: TGCAGCGTTGACTTGGGGACTCGGGACGAGCAGTACTTC.

The chain employs TRBV27 and TRBJ1-1; the D is unclear. The CDR3 covers 15 residues. CDR1 and CDR2 from the germline V gene are MNHEY and SMNVEV (reference sequence). V was trimmed by 3 bases and J by 0 bases, leaving 11 bases between them. CDR3: CASSFGRTLNTEAFF. The CDR3 coding sequence is TGTGCCAGCAGTTTCGGCAGGACTCTGAACACTGAAGCTTTCTTT.

The chain is built from TRBV27 and TRBJ1-6, with 8 bases that match TRBD1. This CDR3 is built from 14 residues. The V and J ends lost 5 bases and 7 bases, in that order; junction bases with no gene match: 4. CDR1 and CDR2 from the germline V gene are MNHEY and SMNVEV (reference sequence). The CDR3 DNA sequence: TGTGCCAGCAGTCCGGGACAGGTGAATTCACCCCTCCACTTT. This encodes CASSPGQVNSPLHF.

This clone was seen only once. This chain joins TRBV7-6 and TRBJ1-1, with D unresolved. This CDR3 spans 14 amino acids. The V and J ends lost 2 bases and 6 bases respectively, with 13 bases between them. The V gene's germline CDR1 is SGHVS and CDR2 FNYEAQ. In DNA, the CDR3 is TGTGCCAGCAGCTTAAATACGAGAGGCGCTGAAGCTTTCTTT. Encoded protein: CASSLNTRGAEAFF.

The rearrangement links TRBV6-5 to TRBJ1-4; 8 bases agree with TRBD1. Germline CDR1 and CDR2: MNHEY and SVGAGI. This CDR3 is built from 15 residues. Trimming at V came to 6 bases and at J to 8 bases, leaving 11 bases not matched to a gene. In DNA form, the CDR3 reads TGTGCCAGCAGAGTGATAGGACAGGGACGCGAAAAACTGTTTTTT. It is translated as CASRVIGQGREKLFF.